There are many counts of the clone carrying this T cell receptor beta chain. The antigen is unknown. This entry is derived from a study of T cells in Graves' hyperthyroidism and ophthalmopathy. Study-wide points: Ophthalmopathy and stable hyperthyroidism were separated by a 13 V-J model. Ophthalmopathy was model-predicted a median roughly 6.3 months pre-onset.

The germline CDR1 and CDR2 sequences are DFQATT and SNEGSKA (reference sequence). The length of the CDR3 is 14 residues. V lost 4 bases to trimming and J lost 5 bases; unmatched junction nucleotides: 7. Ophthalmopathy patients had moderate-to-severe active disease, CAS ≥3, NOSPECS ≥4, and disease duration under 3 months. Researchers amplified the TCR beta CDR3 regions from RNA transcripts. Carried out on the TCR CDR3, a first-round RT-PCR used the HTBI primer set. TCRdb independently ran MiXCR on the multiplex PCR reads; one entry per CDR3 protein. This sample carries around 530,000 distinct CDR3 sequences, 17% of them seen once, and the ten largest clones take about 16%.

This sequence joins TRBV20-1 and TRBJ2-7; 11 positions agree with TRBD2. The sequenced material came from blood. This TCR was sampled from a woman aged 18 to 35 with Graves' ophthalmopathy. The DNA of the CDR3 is TGCAGTGCTACCTTAGCGGGAGGGGAGGACGAGCAGTACTTC. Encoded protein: CSATLAGGEDEQYF.